This TCR beta chain was obtained from a study of shared clonotypes between healthy human individuals. Study background: The donor pool was made up of two women and a few men aged 18 to 49.

For every subset, genomic DNA was evenly distributed across several immunoSEQ plates. Sequencing used immunoSEQ multiplex PCR; TCRdb keeps in-frame clones, though not all of them. The table records around 1,900,000 clones, around 95% of them present only once. CD45RO negativity and positive selection for CCR7 defined naive CD8 cells, a population that excluded terminally differentiated effector memory CD45RA+ cells. The study enrolled healthy HIV-negative adults without recent acute infections or vaccinations as donors. On this clone itself: Its antigen remains unknown.

Study findings and constraints: Generation probabilities of non-shared clonotypes were lower (relative to those shared by all four donors).

CDR1 and CDR2 (germline): LNHDA, SQIVND (reference sequence). V dropped 5 bases and J dropped 7; count of bases not matched to a gene: 9. This CDR3 has 15 residues. The source material was naive CD8+ T cells from PBMCs. The TCR comes from a man between 18 and 29 years old in good health. Some clones in this sample may be carry-over from other donors' samples. V usage is TRBV19 and J usage is TRBJ1-5; 9 nucleotides line up with TRBD1. In nucleotides, the CDR3 is TGTGCCAGTAGTCCCTCCGGGACAGGGACGCAGCCCCAGCATTTT. This sequence encodes CASSPSGTGTQPQHF.